This T cell receptor (beta chain) was documented in a study of shared clonotypes between healthy human individuals. Study overall: Three plates each covered CD4 naive and memory; CD8 naive two, CD8 memory one.

CDR3 size: 12 residues. V dropped 4 bases and J dropped 1 base, with 5 bases sitting between them. Germline V lookup: CDR1 SGHVS, CDR2 FQNEAQ. Study processing details: ImmunoSEQ junction-only sequences lacked quality scores, so their filtering differed. Clones were sequenced by immunoSEQ multiplex PCR, and TCRdb holds only the in-frame ones, with some missing. Clone size and V and J calls were adopted from that table, with D and trimming inferred from the DNA. The table shows over 800,000 clones, with around 93% occurring only once. With regard to this clone: The sample carries other DNA sequences with the same CDR3.

Naive CD8 isolation took CD45RO-negative cells positively selected for CCR7 and excluded terminally differentiated effector memory CD45RA+ cells. Within Nashville, Tennessee resided all donors, each a Caucasian adult. This TCR came from a young man in good health. The sequencing sample was made of naive CD8+ T cells sorted from blood. The rearrangement uses TRBV7-8 and TRBJ2-7; D gene ambiguous. The CDR3: CASSSSSYEQYF. The CDR3 DNA reads TGTGCCAGCAGCTCAAGTTCCTACGAGCAGTACTTC.